These 23 T cell receptor beta chains were sequenced from one sample in a study of T cell responses to AZD1222 COVID-19 vaccine. Assay: immunoSEQ multiplex PCR; the TCRdb copy retains only in-frame clones and omits some. The sample records 40,000 to 50,000 clones, 88% being singletons. Sequenced material: peripheral blood, taken 28 days after the second AZD1222 dose. The receptors were gathered from an adult who received the AZD1222 COVID-19 vaccine.

This chain uses TRBV18 with TRBJ1-5, with D unclear. The V end lost 2 bases, the J end lost 0 bases, and 8 bases lay between the germline ends. The CDR3 is 15 residues long. CDR1 is KGHSH, CDR2 LQKENI, per germline. In DNA form, the CDR3 reads TGTGCCAGCTCACCAATGGACGGTAGCAATCAGCCCCAGCATTTT. It specifies CASSPMDGSNQPQHF.

The V gene is TRBV5-1, the J gene TRBJ2-2, with unresolved D. CDR1 SGHRS and CDR2 YFSETQ come from the germline V gene. V shed 1 base and J shed 6 bases, with 1 base lying between them. There are 11 residues in the CDR3. The CDR3 region has the DNA TGCGCCAGCAGCTTGCCCGGGGAGCTGTTTTTT. It specifies CASSLPGELFF.

This chain connects TRBV19 to TRBJ1-1, with unresolved D. Germline V lookup: CDR1 LNHDA, CDR2 SQIVND (reference sequence). The CDR3 extends over 17 amino acids. The V end lost 5 bases, the J end lost 0 bases, and 19 bases lay between the germline ends. The CDR3, as DNA: TGTGCCAGTAGTCCGGGTGGCGGTCTGTTCTTGAACACTGAAGCTTTCTTT. It encodes CASSPGGGLFLNTEAFF.

This rearrangement joins TRBV18 to TRBJ2-1; maybe TRBD2 (5 bases). The CDR3 contains 13 residues. Germline V CDR1 and CDR2: KGHSH, LQKENI. Trimming left V 0 bases short and J 16 bases short, with 16 bases between. CDR3 in DNA: TGTGCCAGCTCACCACCCCCCCGGGGATTATTTTTCTTC. Its protein product is CASSPPPRGLFFF.

The chain's CDR3 is CASSAITGSPYNEQFF. CDR3 coding DNA: TGTGCCAGCAGCGCTATTACAGGCTCCCCTTACAATGAGCAGTTCTTC. V is TRBV5-8 and J is TRBJ2-1; weak D call: TRBD1 (5 bases). V was shortened by 4 bases and J by 4 bases, with 18 bases between the two germline ends. The CDR3 sequence is 16 residues long. Germline V gene lookup returns CDR1 SGHTS and CDR2 YDEGEE.

V usage is TRBV5-8 and J usage is TRBJ1-3; TRBD1 might be the D (6 bases). V was shortened by 4 bases and J by 5 bases, with 19 bases between the two germline ends. This CDR3 has 16 residues. Germline V CDR1 and CDR2: SGHTS, YDEGEE. CDR3: CASSDHAGQPRNTIYF. The CDR3 nucleotides are TGTGCCAGCAGCGACCACGCCGGACAGCCTCGAAACACCATATATTTT.

V usage is TRBV28 and J usage is TRBJ1-3; TRBD1 is a possible D gene (5 bases). CDR1 and CDR2 (germline): MDHEN, SYDVKM. The germline V and J ends were trimmed by 6 bases and 4 bases, with 10 bases remaining between them. CDR3 length equals 13 residues. The CDR3 protein is CASSSRTGNTIYF. The CDR3 coding sequence is TGTGCCAGCAGCTCCCGGACAGGAAACACCATATATTTT.

CDR3 protein: CASKRDRADTDTQYF. For the CDR3, the DNA is TGTGCCAGCAAACGGGACAGGGCAGATACAGATACGCAGTATTTT. The chain is built from TRBV6-5 and TRBJ2-3; 9 bases are a match to TRBD1. The CDR3 has 15 amino acids. CDR1 MNHEY and CDR2 SVGAGI come from the germline V gene. Trimming at V came to 7 bases and at J to 3 bases, leaving 8 bases not matched to a gene.

The V and J genes are TRBV12-3 or TRBV12-4 and TRBJ1-2, with 9 bases that match TRBD1. CDR3 length equals 13 residues. V shed 7 bases, J shed 2 bases, and the junction held 2 bases outside the gene matches. CDR3 loop: CASTGQGNYGYTF. CDR3 in DNA: TGTGCCAGCACTGGACAGGGGAACTATGGCTACACCTTC.

V usage is TRBV9 and J usage is TRBJ1-1; the match to TRBD1 covers 7 bases. After removal of 4 bases from V and 0 bases from J, the junction contained 6 bases not matched to a gene. CDR1 is SGDLS, CDR2 YYNGEE, per germline. The CDR3 has 15 amino acids. The chain's CDR3 is CASSLTGFMNTEAFF. In DNA form, the CDR3 reads TGTGCCAGCAGCCTGACAGGGTTTATGAACACTGAAGCTTTCTTT.

The V gene is TRBV10-3, the J gene TRBJ1-2; 7 nucleotides agree with TRBD1. From germline, CDR1 is ENHRY and CDR2 SYGVKD. The CDR3 extends over 13 amino acids. The V and J ends lost 6 bases and 5 bases, in that order; junction bases with no gene match: 6. The CDR3 DNA reads TGTGCCATCAGGGGGGGACAGTCTTATGGCTACACCTTC. It specifies CAIRGGQSYGYTF.

V is TRBV12-3 or TRBV12-4 and J is TRBJ1-5; D may be TRBD1 (5 bases). CDR3 size: 12 residues. V lost 6 bases and J 7 bases, leaving 10 bases between the germline ends. CDR3 loop: CASSPGNQPQHF. In nucleotides, the CDR3 is TGTGCCAGCAGCCCAGGGAACCAGCCCCAGCATTTT.

This clone was found once. V gene TRBV29-1 combines with J gene TRBJ2-7; D is unclear. Trimming left V 0 bases short and J 5 bases short, with 8 bases between. This CDR3 has 12 residues. The germline gives CDR1 SQVTM, CDR2 ANQGSEA. DNA of the CDR3: TGCAGCGTTGAAGATCTGTTCCACGAGCAGTACTTC. It is translated as CSVEDLFHEQYF.

This clone is a singleton in its sample. The genes are TRBV14 and TRBJ2-5; possibly TRBD1 for D (6 bases). The CDR3 length is 17 residues. Germline CDR1 and CDR2: SGHDN and FVKESK. The V end was cut by 0 bases, the J end by 9 bases, with 23 bases between. CDR3 in DNA: TGTGCCAGCAGCCAAGAGGGACCGAGGGGGTCTCAAATGGCCCAGTACTTC. This codes for CASSQEGPRGSQMAQYF. The variable domain in full, with the rest retrieved from reference TRBV14 and TRBJ2-5, is EAGVTQFPSHSVIEKGQTVTLRCDPISGHDNLYWYRRVMGKEIKFLLHFVKESKQDESGMPNNRFLAERTGGTYSTLKVQPAELEDSGVYFCASSQEGPRGSQMAQYFGPGTRLLVL.

The rearrangement links TRBV10-3 to TRBJ1-2, with 7 bases fitting TRBD1. This CDR3 is built from 14 residues. J was trimmed by 7 bases and V by 6 bases; bases with no gene match: 11. Germline lookup yields CDR1 ENHRY and CDR2 SYGVKD. CDR3 nucleotide sequence: TGTGCCATCAGCTCAGACAGGGAGAGGGTTGGCTACACCTTC. It encodes CAISSDRERVGYTF.

The chain is built from TRBV10-3 and TRBJ2-7, with 7 nucleotides matching TRBD2. The trim removed 5 bases at V and 3 bases at J, leaving 7 bases unmatched. CDR1 and CDR2 from the germline V gene are ENHRY and SYGVKD. The CDR3 extends over 14 amino acids. The CDR3 protein is CAISFLAESYEQYF. In nucleotides, the CDR3 is TGTGCCATCAGTTTTCTAGCGGAGAGCTACGAGCAGTACTTC.

This chain joins TRBV7-9 and TRBJ2-1; 12 bases line up with TRBD2. Germline loops: CDR1 SEHNR, CDR2 FQNEAQ (reference sequence). The V and J ends lost 4 bases and 8 bases, in that order; junction bases with no gene match: 12. The CDR3 is 17 amino acids. This CDR3 reads CASSWRSRASGRDEQFF. CDR3 coding DNA: TGTGCCAGCAGCTGGAGGTCGCGTGCTAGCGGGAGGGATGAGCAGTTCTTC.

V is TRBV7-2 and J is TRBJ2-3; D uncertain. The CDR3 runs to 13 residues. The ends were cut back, 4 bases at V and 5 bases at J, with 10 bases in the middle. The germline gives CDR1 SGHTA, CDR2 FQGNSA. CDR3 sequence: CASSSIPLDTQYF. CDR3 DNA: TGTGCCAGCAGCTCTATACCTCTAGATACGCAGTATTTT.

The chain joins TRBV7-6 to TRBJ2-7, with TRBD2 as a possible D gene (6 bases). The V and J ends lost 1 base and 7 bases respectively, with 17 bases between them. The CDR3 extends over 15 amino acids. Germline CDR1 SGHVS, CDR2 FNYEAQ. The CDR3 here is CASSLGDGGDREQYF. CDR3 nucleotide sequence: TGTGCCAGCAGCTTAGGGGACGGGGGTGATCGGGAGCAGTACTTC.

The CDR3 DNA follows: TGCGCCAGCAGTCGGGACAACCATGGCTACACCTTC. Amino acids: CASSRDNHGYTF. The chain uses TRBV5-1 and TRBJ1-2; D possibly corresponds to TRBD1 (6 bases). This CDR3 is 12 amino acids long. V was shortened by 5 bases and J by 6 bases, with 11 bases between the two germline ends. Germline CDR1 is SGHRS and CDR2 is YFSETQ.

This rearrangement joins TRBV5-4 to TRBJ2-1, with 10 nucleotides matching TRBD2. The CDR3 is 14 amino acids. Germline V gives CDR1 SGHNT, CDR2 YYREEE (reference sequence). The ends lost 4 bases at V and 6 bases at J; junction bases unmatched: 4. The DNA for the CDR3 is TGTGCCAGCAGCGTAGCGGGGGGCTCCAATGAGCAGTTCTTC. As protein: CASSVAGGSNEQFF.

The chain has TRBV9 and TRBJ2-1; TRBD2 matches 10 bases. The CDR3 extends over 15 amino acids. Germline CDR1 reads SGDLS; CDR2 reads YYNGEE. J lost 8 bases, V lost 4 bases, and 9 bases had no gene match. The CDR3 region is CASSLPGLATDEQFF. The CDR3 DNA follows: TGTGCCAGCAGCTTACCGGGACTAGCGACCGATGAGCAGTTCTTC.

This chain connects TRBV2 to TRBJ1-5; unclear D gene. Germline-derived CDR1 and CDR2 are SNHLY and FYNNEI. Trimming removed 6 bases from V and 6 bases from J, with 21 bases in between. The CDR3 spans 16 residues. In DNA, the CDR3 is TGTGCCAGCAGCGACGTCCGCAACCCTCTACGTCAGCCCCAGCATTTT. Translation gives CASSDVRNPLRQPQHF.